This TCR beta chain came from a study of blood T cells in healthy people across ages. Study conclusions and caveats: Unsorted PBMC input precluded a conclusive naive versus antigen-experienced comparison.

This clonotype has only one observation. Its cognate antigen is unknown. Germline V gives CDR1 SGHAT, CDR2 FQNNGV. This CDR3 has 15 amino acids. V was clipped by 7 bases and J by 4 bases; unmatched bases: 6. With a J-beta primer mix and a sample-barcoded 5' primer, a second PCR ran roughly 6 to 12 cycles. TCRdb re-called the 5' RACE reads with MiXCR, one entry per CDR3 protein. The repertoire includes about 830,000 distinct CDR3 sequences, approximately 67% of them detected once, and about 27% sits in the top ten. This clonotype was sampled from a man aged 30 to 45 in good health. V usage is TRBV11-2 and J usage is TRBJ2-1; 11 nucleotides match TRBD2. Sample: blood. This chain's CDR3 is CASTMTSGAYNEQFF. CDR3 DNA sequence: TGTGCCAGCACCATGACTAGCGGGGCATACAATGAGCAGTTCTTC.